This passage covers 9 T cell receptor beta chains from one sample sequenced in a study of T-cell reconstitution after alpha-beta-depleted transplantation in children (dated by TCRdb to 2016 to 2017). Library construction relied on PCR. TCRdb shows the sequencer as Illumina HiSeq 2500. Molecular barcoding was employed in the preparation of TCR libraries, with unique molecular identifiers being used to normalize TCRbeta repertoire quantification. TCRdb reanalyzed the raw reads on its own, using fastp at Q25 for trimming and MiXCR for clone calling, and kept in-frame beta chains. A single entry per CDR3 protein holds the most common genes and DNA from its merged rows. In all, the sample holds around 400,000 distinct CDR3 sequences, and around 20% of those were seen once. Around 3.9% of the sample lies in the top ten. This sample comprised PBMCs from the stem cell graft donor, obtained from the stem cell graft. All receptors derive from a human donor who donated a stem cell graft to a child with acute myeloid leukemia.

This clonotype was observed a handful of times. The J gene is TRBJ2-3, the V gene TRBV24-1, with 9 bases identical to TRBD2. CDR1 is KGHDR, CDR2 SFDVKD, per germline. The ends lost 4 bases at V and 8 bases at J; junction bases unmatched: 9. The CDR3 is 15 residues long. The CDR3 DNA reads TGTGCCACCAGTGAAACGATAGCGGGAGTGGGTACGCAGTATTTT. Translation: CATSETIAGVGTQYF.

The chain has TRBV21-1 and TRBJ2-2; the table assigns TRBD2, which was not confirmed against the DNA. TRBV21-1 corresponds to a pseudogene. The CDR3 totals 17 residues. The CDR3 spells CASSSHGLAGNTGELFF. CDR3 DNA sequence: TGTGCCAGCAGCTCCCATGGACTAGCGGGGAACACCGGGGAGCTGTTTTTT.

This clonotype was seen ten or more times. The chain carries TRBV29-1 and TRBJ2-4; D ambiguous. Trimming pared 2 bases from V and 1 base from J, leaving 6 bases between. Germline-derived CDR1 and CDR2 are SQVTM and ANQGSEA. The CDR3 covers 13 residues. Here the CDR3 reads CSVEFAAKNIQYF. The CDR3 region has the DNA TGCAGCGTTGAATTCGCCGCCAAAAACATTCAGTACTTC.

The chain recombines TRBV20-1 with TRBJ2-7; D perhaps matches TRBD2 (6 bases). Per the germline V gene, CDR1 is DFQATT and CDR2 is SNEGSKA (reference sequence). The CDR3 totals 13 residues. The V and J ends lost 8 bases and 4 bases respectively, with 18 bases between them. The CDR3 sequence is CSFIAARLYEQYF. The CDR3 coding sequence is TGCAGTTTTATAGCGGCACGACTTTACGAGCAGTACTTC.

CDR3 nucleotides: TGTGCCAGCAGCCCACCGGACAGTTTACGCGAGCAGTACTTC. This encodes CASSPPDSLREQYF. This chain uses TRBV3-1 with TRBJ2-7; D is perhaps TRBD1 (6 bases). Between the trimmed V and J ends, which lost 4 bases and 6 bases, there was a span of 16 bases. This CDR3 contains 14 residues. CDR1 is LGHDT, CDR2 YNNKEL, per germline (reference sequence).

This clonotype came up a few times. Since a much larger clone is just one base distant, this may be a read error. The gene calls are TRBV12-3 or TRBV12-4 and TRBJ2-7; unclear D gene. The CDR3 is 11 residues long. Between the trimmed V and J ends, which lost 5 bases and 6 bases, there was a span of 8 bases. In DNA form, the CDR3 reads TGTGCCAGCAGTAATGGTATCGAGCAGTACTTC. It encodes CASSNGIEQYF.

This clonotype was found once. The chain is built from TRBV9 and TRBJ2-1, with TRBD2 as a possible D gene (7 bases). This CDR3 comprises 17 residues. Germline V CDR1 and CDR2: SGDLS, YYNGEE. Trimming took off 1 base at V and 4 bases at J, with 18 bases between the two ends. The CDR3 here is CASSVRGGGPIYNEQFF. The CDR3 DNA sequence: TGTGCCAGCAGCGTAAGGGGGGGGGGCCCAATATACAATGAGCAGTTCTTC.

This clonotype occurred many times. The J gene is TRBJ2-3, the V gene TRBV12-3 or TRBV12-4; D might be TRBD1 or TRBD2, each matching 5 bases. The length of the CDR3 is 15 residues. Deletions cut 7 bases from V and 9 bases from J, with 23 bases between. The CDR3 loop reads CASTLGVSVGETQYF. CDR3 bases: TGTGCCAGCACCCTAGGGGTTAGCGTGGGCGAGACGCAGTATTTT.

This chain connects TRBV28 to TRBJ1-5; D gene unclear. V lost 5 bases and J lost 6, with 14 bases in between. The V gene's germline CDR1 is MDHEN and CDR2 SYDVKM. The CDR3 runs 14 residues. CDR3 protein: CASSTPGYGQPQHF. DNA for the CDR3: TGTGCCAGCAGTACCCCAGGTTACGGTCAGCCCCAGCATTTT.